Listed below are T cell receptor beta chains from one sample, sequenced in a study of T-cell memory formation after mild COVID-19. MiXCR, applied by TCRdb to the 5' RACE reads, yields one record per CDR3 protein. The sample lists about 340,000 distinct CDR3 sequences; under 25% were seen once. Sequencing was carried out using PBMCs or a T cell subset sorted from them (not recorded which). These receptors were obtained from an adult woman who had mild COVID-19 (a few samples of this study predate the infection). Cell type and time point are not known. Each CDR3 is given with its conserved first and last residue. A D gene is named only where the DNA matches it firmly. Clone size appears in some rows only: once, few, many, or a class for an expanded clone.

length: 16; V: TRBV30; D: NA; J: TRBJ1-2; size: few; DNA: TGTGCCTGGAGTTCCACTTCCTACACAAGGGCCTTTGGCTACACCTTC; CDR3: CAWSSTSYTRAFGYTF
length: 19; V: TRBV29-1; D: TRBD2; J: TRBJ2-1; size: NA; DNA: TGCAGCGTGAAGGGACTAGCGGCACGACCCGCGGGGTCCTACAATGAGCAGTTCTTC; CDR3: CSVKGLAARPAGSYNEQFF
length: 13; V: TRBV7-9; D: TRBD2; J: TRBJ2-1; size: few; DNA: TGTGCCAGCAGGCGGGGGGTTTACAATGAGCAGTTCTTC; CDR3: CASRRGVYNEQFF
length: 14; V: TRBV7-2; D: TRBD1; J: TRBJ1-2; size: few; DNA: TGTGCCAGCAGCTCGGACAGGGGACCCTATGGCTACACCTTC; CDR3: CASSSDRGPYGYTF
length: 18; V: TRBV5-1; D: NA; J: TRBJ2-2; size: NA; DNA: TGCGCCAGCAGCTTGTCTTTGGCCGGCGGCCTGGGTGCCGGGGAGCTGTTTTTT; CDR3: CASSLSLAGGLGAGELFF
length: 15; V: TRBV7-9; D: TRBD1; J: TRBJ2-3; size: few; DNA: TGTGCCAGCAGCTTAGTGAGAACAGGGGCAGATACGCAGTATTTT; CDR3: CASSLVRTGADTQYF
length: 17; V: TRBV5-5; D: NA; J: TRBJ2-4; size: NA; DNA: TGTGCCAGCAGCCAGACCACAGGGATTGCGGCCAAAAACATTCAGTACTTC; CDR3: CASSQTTGIAAKNIQYF
length: 15; V: TRBV3-1; D: NA; J: TRBJ2-3; size: NA; DNA: TGTGCCAGCAGCAAAGGGGTGCGGAGCACAGATACGCAGTATTTT; CDR3: CASSKGVRSTDTQYF
length: 17; V: TRBV4-1; D: TRBD2; J: TRBJ2-1; size: NA; DNA: TGCGCCAGCAGCCGGGGACTAGCGGCCAGCTCCTACAATGAGCAGTTCTTC; CDR3: CASSRGLAASSYNEQFF
length: 16; V: TRBV9; D: NA; J: TRBJ1-1; size: few; DNA: TGTGCCAGCAGCGTAGCGGGGACGCCCGGAGGAACTGAAGCTTTCTTT; CDR3: CASSVAGTPGGTEAFF
length: 13; V: TRBV5-1; D: NA; J: TRBJ2-7; size: NA; DNA: TGCGCCAGCAGCCCAGGGACGTTACCCGAGCAGTACTTC; CDR3: CASSPGTLPEQYF
length: 15; V: TRBV20-1; D: NA; J: TRBJ1-3; size: few; DNA: TGCAGTGCTAGAGATATCGGGAGCTCTGGAAACACCATATATTTT; CDR3: CSARDIGSSGNTIYF
length: 14; V: TRBV5-5; D: TRBD1; J: TRBJ1-2; size: NA; DNA: TGTGCCAGCAGCACAGGGACAGAGATCTATGGCTACACCTTC; CDR3: CASSTGTEIYGYTF
length: 14; V: TRBV5-6; D: NA; J: TRBJ2-1; size: NA; DNA: TGTGCCAGCAGCTTGGTCCCCGAAAACAATGAGCAGTTCTTC; CDR3: CASSLVPENNEQFF
length: 13; V: TRBV27; D: NA; J: TRBJ1-2; size: NA; DNA: TGTGCCAGCAGACGGTCGGACCTTTGGGGCTACACCTTC; CDR3: CASRRSDLWGYTF
length: 14; V: TRBV5-6; D: TRBD2; J: TRBJ2-3; size: NA; DNA: TGTGCCAGCACCCCGGGGGGGCTGGTAGATACGCAGTATTTT; CDR3: CASTPGGLVDTQYF
length: 15; V: TRBV4-2; D: TRBD1; J: TRBJ1-1; size: NA; DNA: TGTGCCAGCAGCCATTTCACTCAGGGGGCCCCTGAAGCTTTCTTT; CDR3: CASSHFTQGAPEAFF
length: 15; V: TRBV6-2/TRBV6-3; D: TRBD1; J: TRBJ2-1; size: few; DNA: TGTGCCAGCAGTTACGTCAAACAGGGGGCAGGAGAGCAGTTCTTC; CDR3: CASSYVKQGAGEQFF
length: 14; V: TRBV5-8; D: TRBD1; J: TRBJ1-1; size: NA; DNA: TGTGCCAGCAGAAAGAGTCAGGGGGGCACTGAAGCTTTCTTT; CDR3: CASRKSQGGTEAFF
length: 16; V: TRBV12-3/TRBV12-4; D: NA; J: TRBJ1-6; size: NA; DNA: TGTGCCAGCAGTCTCGGTTTTGGGGCTAATAATTCACCCCTCCACTTT; CDR3: CASSLGFGANNSPLHF
length: 13; V: TRBV6-5; D: NA; J: TRBJ1-4; size: NA; DNA: TGTGCCAGCAGTTACCCGAGGGGTGGAAAACTGTTTTTT; CDR3: CASSYPRGGKLFF
length: 14; V: TRBV10-3; D: NA; J: TRBJ1-4; size: once; DNA: TGTGCCATCAGTGAGAGAGTGGTAGCCGAAAAACTGTTTTTT; CDR3: CAISERVVAEKLFF
length: 17; V: TRBV19; D: TRBD1; J: TRBJ1-5; size: NA; DNA: TGTGCCAGTAGTTCCTATGGGACAGGGCTCTCCAATCAGCCCCAGCATTTT; CDR3: CASSSYGTGLSNQPQHF
length: 14; V: TRBV29-1; D: TRBD2; J: TRBJ2-1; size: few; DNA: TGCAGCGGGACCGGGACTAGCGGAAACAATGAGCAGTTCTTC; CDR3: CSGTGTSGNNEQFF
length: 16; V: TRBV14; D: NA; J: TRBJ2-1; size: NA; DNA: TGTGCCAGCAGCCAGGTGGGGCGGGGAGCTTACAATGAGCAGTTCTTC; CDR3: CASSQVGRGAYNEQFF
length: 13; V: TRBV12-3/TRBV12-4; D: TRBD1; J: TRBJ1-1; size: few; DNA: TGTGCCAGCAGTTACCTAGGGGGCGGAGGAGCTTTCTTT; CDR3: CASSYLGGGGAFF
length: 16; V: TRBV12-5; D: TRBD2; J: TRBJ2-1; size: NA; DNA: TGTGCTAGTGGTTTCTTCGGGACTAGCTTCCACAATGAGCAGTTCTTC; CDR3: CASGFFGTSFHNEQFF
length: 14; V: TRBV4-2; D: NA; J: TRBJ1-2; size: NA; DNA: TGTGCCAGCAGCCAAGCAGGGAATAACTATGGCTACACCTTC; CDR3: CASSQAGNNYGYTF
length: 13; V: TRBV5-1; D: NA; J: TRBJ1-2; size: NA; DNA: TGCGCCAGCAGCTGGCCCGAGGGGCATGGCTACACCTTC; CDR3: CASSWPEGHGYTF
length: 13; V: TRBV15; D: NA; J: TRBJ1-2; size: few; DNA: TGTGCCACCACCCAGCTGGGGTCCTATGGCTACACCTTC; CDR3: CATTQLGSYGYTF
length: 13; V: TRBV12-3/TRBV12-4; D: NA; J: TRBJ2-3; size: many; DNA: TGTGCCAGCAGTCCCGGGACGGAGGATACGCAGTATTTT; CDR3: CASSPGTEDTQYF
length: 12; V: TRBV24-1; D: NA; J: TRBJ1-2; size: few; DNA: TGTGCCACCAGTAAGGGGCGGTATGGCTACACCTTC; CDR3: CATSKGRYGYTF
length: 14; V: TRBV18; D: NA; J: TRBJ2-7; size: NA; DNA: TGTGCCAGCTCACCACCGGGCCAGCTCAACGAGCAGTACTTC; CDR3: CASSPPGQLNEQYF
length: 16; V: TRBV15; D: TRBD2; J: TRBJ2-1; size: NA; DNA: TGTGCCACCAGCAGAAGGACTAGCGGGAGTGGAAATGAGCAGTTCTTC; CDR3: CATSRRTSGSGNEQFF
length: 17; V: TRBV3-1; D: TRBD2; J: TRBJ2-3; size: few; DNA: TGTGCCAGCAGCCAGGGATACATAGCGGGGGTCACAGATACGCAGTATTTT; CDR3: CASSQGYIAGVTDTQYF
length: 13; V: TRBV30; D: NA; J: TRBJ1-1; size: NA; DNA: TGTGCCTGGAGTAACTCATGGGACACTGAAGCTTTCTTT; CDR3: CAWSNSWDTEAFF
length: 16; V: TRBV18; D: TRBD2; J: TRBJ2-3; size: NA; DNA: TGTGCCAGCTCACCTACTAGCGGGGAAGACACAGATACGCAGTATTTT; CDR3: CASSPTSGEDTDTQYF
length: 15; V: TRBV5-1; D: TRBD1; J: TRBJ1-6; size: many; DNA: TGCGCCAGCAGACAAACAGGGGAGAGTAATTCACCCCTCCACTTT; CDR3: CASRQTGESNSPLHF
length: 17; V: TRBV15; D: TRBD1; J: TRBJ2-6; size: NA; DNA: TGTGCCACCAGCAGAGACACAGGGGGGTCCGGGGCCAACGTCCTGACTTTC; CDR3: CATSRDTGGSGANVLTF
length: 17; V: TRBV6-5; D: NA; J: TRBJ1-1; size: NA; DNA: TGTGCCAGCAGTTACCAATCTGGACGGCCTAGGACCACTGAAGCTTTCTTT; CDR3: CASSYQSGRPRTTEAFF
length: 15; V: TRBV3-1; D: NA; J: TRBJ2-1; size: NA; DNA: TGTGCCAGCAGCTCTCAACTCGGTCCCGCGAATGAGCAGTTCTTC; CDR3: CASSSQLGPANEQFF
length: 18; V: TRBV18; D: NA; J: TRBJ2-3; size: few; DNA: TGTGCCAGCTCACGCGACGGGATAACATCCATCCTCACAGATACGCAGTATTTT; CDR3: CASSRDGITSILTDTQYF
length: 15; V: TRBV5-1; D: NA; J: TRBJ2-3; size: NA; DNA: TGCGCCAGCAGCTTGGATACCAGTCCAACAGATACGCAGTATTTT; CDR3: CASSLDTSPTDTQYF
length: 17; V: TRBV18; D: TRBD2; J: TRBJ2-1; size: NA; DNA: TGTGCCAGCTCACCACCTACTAGCGGGAGCTCCTACAATGAGCAGTTCTTC; CDR3: CASSPPTSGSSYNEQFF
length: 18; V: TRBV3-1; D: TRBD2; J: TRBJ2-2; size: few; DNA: TGTGCCAGCAGCCAAGAAATTAGCGGGGGGGCGTCCCCCGGGGAGCTGTTTTTT; CDR3: CASSQEISGGASPGELFF
length: 14; V: TRBV7-9; D: NA; J: TRBJ2-5; size: few; DNA: TGTGCCAGCAGCCCAAAGGGGTTGATAGAGACCCAGTACTTC; CDR3: CASSPKGLIETQYF
length: 13; V: TRBV6-1; D: NA; J: TRBJ1-2; size: NA; DNA: TGTGCCAGCCCCAGCGGACTCAGCTATGGCTACACCTTC; CDR3: CASPSGLSYGYTF
length: 15; V: TRBV19; D: TRBD2; J: TRBJ2-7; size: NA; DNA: TGTGCCAGTAGTATAGGAACTAGCGGGATAAACGAGCAGTACTTC; CDR3: CASSIGTSGINEQYF
length: 16; V: TRBV7-6; D: TRBD2; J: TRBJ2-1; size: few; DNA: TGTGCCAGCAGCTCGCAACTAGCGGGAACCTACAATGAGCAGTTCTTC; CDR3: CASSSQLAGTYNEQFF
length: 15; V: TRBV4-2; D: TRBD2; J: TRBJ2-7; size: few; DNA: TGTGCCAGCAGTACACTAGCGGGAGCGATACGCGAGCAGTACTTC; CDR3: CASSTLAGAIREQYF
length: 16; V: TRBV25-1; D: TRBD1; J: TRBJ2-2; size: NA; DNA: TGTGCCAGCAGTGAACCTCTTGGGACAGGCACCGGGGAGCTGTTTTTT; CDR3: CASSEPLGTGTGELFF
length: 16; V: TRBV27; D: NA; J: TRBJ2-2; size: few; DNA: TGTGCCAGCAGTTTCCGCCGACCCTGGGTGGCCGGGGAGCTGTTTTTT; CDR3: CASSFRRPWVAGELFF
length: 12; V: TRBV28; D: NA; J: TRBJ2-4; size: few; DNA: TGTGCCAGCAGTATAGGAGGGGACATTCAGTACTTC; CDR3: CASSIGGDIQYF